This TCR beta chain is drawn from a study of siplizumab effects on memory and regulatory T cells. A remark on this clone: Its specificity is not known.

The V segment lost 6 bases and the J segment 0 bases; nucleotides outside the gene matches: 5. Germline CDR1 is SGHTA and CDR2 is FQGTGA. The CDR3 length is 14 residues. TCR templates, 75,000 to 100,000 per sample, were assayed. The table came from immunoSEQ multiplex PCR; TCRdb's copy has only in-frame clones and leaves some out. In the table there are about 85,000 clones, more than 85% of which are singletons. General study points: There appeared to be greater diversity in naive T cells than in memory cells, and naive T cells seemed major contributors to the alloresponse. There was no confirmation of the suppressive function of proliferating Tregs from siplizumab cultures. Unstimulated subsets accounted for the mapping of only a minor share of the clones that were alloreactive.

This chain uses TRBV7-3 with TRBJ2-7; 7 bases line up with TRBD2. This TCR was sampled from a human donor in good health. The sequencing sample was made of CD8+ T cells sorted from blood. CDR3 in DNA: TGTGCCAGCAGACGTCGGACTAGCTCCTACGAGCAGTACTTC. Residues: CASRRRTSSYEQYF.